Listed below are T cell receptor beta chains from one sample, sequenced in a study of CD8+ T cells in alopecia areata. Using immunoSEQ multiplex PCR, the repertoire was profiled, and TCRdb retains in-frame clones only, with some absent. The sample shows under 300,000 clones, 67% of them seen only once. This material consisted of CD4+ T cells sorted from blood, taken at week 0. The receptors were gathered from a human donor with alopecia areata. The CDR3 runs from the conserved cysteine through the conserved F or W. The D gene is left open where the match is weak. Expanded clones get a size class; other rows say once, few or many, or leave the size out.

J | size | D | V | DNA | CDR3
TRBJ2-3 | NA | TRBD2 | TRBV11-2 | TGTGCCAGCAGCCCGGGGGGTAGGAGCACAGATACGCAGTATTTT | CASSPGGRSTDTQYF
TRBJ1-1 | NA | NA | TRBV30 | TGTGCCCTGACTACCCTGAACACTGAAGCTTTCTTT | CALTTLNTEAFF
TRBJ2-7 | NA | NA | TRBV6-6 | TGTGCCAGCAGCCGGACAATATCCTACGAGCAGTACTTC | CASSRTISYEQYF
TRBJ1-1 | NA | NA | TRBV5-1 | TGCGCCAGCAGCTTGGCCTCAGCGAACACTGAAGCTTTCTTT | CASSLASANTEAFF
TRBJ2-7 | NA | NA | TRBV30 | TGTGCCTGGAGTGTACACAGGAGCTCCTACGAGCAGTACTTC | CAWSVHRSSYEQYF
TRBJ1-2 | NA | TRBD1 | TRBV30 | TGTGCCTGGAGCGGACAGGGAGGCGGCTACACCTTC | CAWSGQGGGYTF
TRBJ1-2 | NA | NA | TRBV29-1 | TGCAGCGTTGAAGCTCTCGAAGGTTTCAGGATCTATGGCTACACCTTC | CSVEALEGFRIYGYTF
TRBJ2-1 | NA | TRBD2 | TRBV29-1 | TGCAGCGTTGCTGGGACTACTCAGGGCAATGAGCAGTTCTTC | CSVAGTTQGNEQFF
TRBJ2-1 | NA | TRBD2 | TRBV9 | TGTGCCAGCAGCCTCGGGACTAGCGGGGGAAGTGAGCAGTTCTTC | CASSLGTSGGSEQFF
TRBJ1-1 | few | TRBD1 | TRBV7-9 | TGTGCCAGCAGCACTCTGACAGGGAATGCTTTCTTT | CASSTLTGNAFF
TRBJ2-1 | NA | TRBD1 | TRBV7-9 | TGTGCCAGCAGCCGACGTCCCGGGACAGGGCTAGGAAACGGTGAGCAGTTCTTC | CASSRRPGTGLGNGEQFF
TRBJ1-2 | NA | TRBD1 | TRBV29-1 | TGCAGCGCCGGGACAGGCGGAGCCTATGGCTACACCTTC | CSAGTGGAYGYTF
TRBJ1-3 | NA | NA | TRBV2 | TGTGCCAGCGGACAGCACTCTGGAAACACCATATATTTT | CASGQHSGNTIYF
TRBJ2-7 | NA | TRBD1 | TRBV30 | TGTGCCTGGAGTGCCGGGACAGGGCCCTACGAGCAGTACTTC | CAWSAGTGPYEQYF
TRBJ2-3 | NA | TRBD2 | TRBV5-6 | TGTGCCAGCAGCTTGCTCGCGGGGGGATCCACAGATACGCAGTATTTT | CASSLLAGGSTDTQYF
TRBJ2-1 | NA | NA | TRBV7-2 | TGTACCAGCAGCTGGTCCAGGGGTTGGGATGAGCAGTTCTTC | CTSSWSRGWDEQFF
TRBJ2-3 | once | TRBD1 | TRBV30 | TGTGCCTGGAGTTTGGGGACAGTATATCAGGATACGCAGTATTTT | CAWSLGTVYQDTQYF
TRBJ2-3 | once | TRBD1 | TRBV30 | TGTGCCGGGACAGGGGGTAGGACAGATACGCAGTATTTT | CAGTGGRTDTQYF
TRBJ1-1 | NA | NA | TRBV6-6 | TGTGCCAGCAGTTATCGAGTGAACACTGAAGCTTTCTTT | CASSYRVNTEAFF
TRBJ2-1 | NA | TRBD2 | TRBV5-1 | TGCGCCAGCAGCCCGGGACTAGTCAATAGGGAGCAGTTCTTC | CASSPGLVNREQFF
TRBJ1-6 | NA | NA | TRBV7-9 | TGTGCCAGCAGCACCGCAACAAGCTCACCCCTCCACTTT | CASSTATSSPLHF
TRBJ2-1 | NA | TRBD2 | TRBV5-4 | TGTGCCAGCAGCTTAAGTAGCGGGGGGGCGGGTGAGCAGTTCTTC | CASSLSSGGAGEQFF
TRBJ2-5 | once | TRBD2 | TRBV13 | TGTGCCAGCTCGAGACGAGCGGGGGAGACTATAGAGGTTAGAGAGACCCAGTACTTC | CASSRRAGETIEVRETQYF
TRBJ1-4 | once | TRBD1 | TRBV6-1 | TGTGCCAGCAGAAAGACAGGGAATGGGGAAAAACTGTTTTTT | CASRKTGNGEKLFF
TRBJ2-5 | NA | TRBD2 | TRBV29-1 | TGCAGCGTCGTGACTAGCGGGGGAGAGACCCAGTACTTC | CSVVTSGGETQYF
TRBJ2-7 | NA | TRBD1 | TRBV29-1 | TGCAGCCCGCGACAGGGCTACGAGCAGTACTTC | CSPRQGYEQYF
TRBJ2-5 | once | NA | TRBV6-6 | TGTGCCAGCAAGGGCAGCGCCCAAGAGACCCAGTACTTC | CASKGSAQETQYF
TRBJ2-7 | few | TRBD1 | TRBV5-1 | TGCGCCAGCAGCCGACAAGTCACGACCGGGACAGGGATTTACTACGAGCAGTACTTC | CASSRQVTTGTGIYYEQYF
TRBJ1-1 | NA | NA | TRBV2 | TGTGCCAGCAGTGTGGGCCCAGGACGGCCCGGGACTGAAGCTTTCTTT | CASSVGPGRPGTEAFF
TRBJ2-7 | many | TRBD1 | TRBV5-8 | TGTGCCAGCAGTAGGACAGGGGCCTACGAGCAGTACTTC | CASSRTGAYEQYF
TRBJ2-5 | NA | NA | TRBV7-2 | TGTGCCAGCAGCTTGGACGGGGGCAAAGAGACCCAGTACTTC | CASSLDGGKETQYF
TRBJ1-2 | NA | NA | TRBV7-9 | TGTGCCAGCAGCTCAAGCAGCGAAGGGAACTATGGCTACACCTTC | CASSSSSEGNYGYTF
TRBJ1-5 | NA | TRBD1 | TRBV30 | TGTGCCTGGAGTCGGACAGGGAATGGGCAGCCCCAGCATTTT | CAWSRTGNGQPQHF
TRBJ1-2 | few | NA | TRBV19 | TGTGCCAGTAGCGGGTATGGCTACACCTTC | CASSGYGYTF
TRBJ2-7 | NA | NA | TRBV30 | TGTGCCTGGACTACAGGGTCGGTCTACGAGCAGTACTTC | CAWTTGSVYEQYF
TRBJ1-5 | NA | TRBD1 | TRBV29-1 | TGCAGCGTGGCTGACAGGGGAGTAGACCAGCCCCAGCATTTT | CSVADRGVDQPQHF
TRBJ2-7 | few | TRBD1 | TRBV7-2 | TGTGCCAGCAGCTCCCGACAGGGCTCATACGAGCAGTACTTC | CASSSRQGSYEQYF
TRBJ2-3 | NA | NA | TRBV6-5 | TGTGCCAGCAGTTCTTCAGGGACGCAGTATTTT | CASSSSGTQYF
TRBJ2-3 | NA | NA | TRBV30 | TGTGCCTGGAGTGGGGTTAGCACAGATACGCAGTATTTT | CAWSGVSTDTQYF
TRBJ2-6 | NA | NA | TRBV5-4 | TGTGCCAGCACTTCCCCCCAGTCTGGGGCCAACGTCCTGACTTTC | CASTSPQSGANVLTF
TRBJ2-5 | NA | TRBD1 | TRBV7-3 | TGTGCCAGCAGCTTTGGACAGGGGCTTCAAGAGACCCAGTACTTC | CASSFGQGLQETQYF
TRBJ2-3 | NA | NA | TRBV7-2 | TGTGCCAGCAGCTTAGGCCCTGGGGAGAGCAGAAGTGGTACGCAGTATTTT | CASSLGPGESRSGTQYF
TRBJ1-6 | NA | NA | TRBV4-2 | TGTGCCAGCAGCCAACCACTGGCCCGGGGAAGAGGGAATTCACCCCTCCACTTT | CASSQPLARGRGNSPLHF
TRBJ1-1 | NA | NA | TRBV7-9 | TGTGCCAGCAGCTATCAGGAAAACACTGAAGCTTTCTTT | CASSYQENTEAFF